The T cell receptor (beta chain) under discussion was sequenced for a study of neurological immune-mediated disorders. Germline CDR1 reads SGHVS; CDR2 reads FQNEAQ. Trimming removed 5 bases from V and 11 bases from J; junction bases left unmatched: 19. The CDR3 runs to 17 residues. Every sequencing run produced over 180 million TCR-beta sequences that came from 15-18 subjects. TCRdb re-analysed the 5' RACE reads in MiXCR, keeping a single row per CDR3 protein. The sample has tens of thousands of distinct CDR3 sequences; 6.5% to 8.5% are singletons. Regarding the study as a whole: The study found the most TCR clonal expansion in HTLV-1-associated myelopathy and the least in multiple sclerosis, below healthy controls.

To note about this clonotype: Its matching antigen is unknown.

The unsorted libraries had their origin in 2 million PBMCs stored at -80 C. Input material: PBMCs. This TCR derives from a woman in her thirties or forties in good health. The chain couples TRBV7-8 to TRBJ2-3; TRBD2 aligns across 10 bases. The CDR3 is CASSPRVAGGPAVKQYF. CDR3 nucleotides: TGTGCCAGCAGCCCCCGGGTAGCGGGAGGACCGGCAGTTAAGCAGTATTTT.